This T cell receptor beta chain appears in the sequencing data of a study of blood T cell repertoires in COVID-19. Study-wide background: Whether acute or convalescent, the COVID-19 samples came from the United States, Italy and Spain. PBMCs, B-cell-depleted T cells, or T cells provided the cDNA or gDNA that made up the material.

Original processing methods: For nucleated cells, counts were estimated from reference gene primer amplification. Sequenced by immunoSEQ multiplex PCR; TCRdb stores in-frame clones only, minus some. That table furnishes V, J and clone size, whereas the DNA furnished D and trimming. The sample carries about 110,000 clones, 65% to 75% recorded once. The CDR3 sequence is 15 residues long. Germline trimming cut 7 bases from V and 11 bases from J; bases unmatched to any gene: 11. Germline V gives CDR1 SNHLY, CDR2 FYNNEI. The clonotype comes from a human donor with acute or convalescent COVID-19. The donor label of this sample is uncertain. Input material: peripheral blood. The chain couples TRBV2 to TRBJ1-6; 10 bases line up with TRBD1. In DNA form, the CDR3 reads TGTGCCAGCACCCGGACAGGGGGGAATGGTGCACCCCTCCACTTT. As protein: CASTRTGGNGAPLHF.